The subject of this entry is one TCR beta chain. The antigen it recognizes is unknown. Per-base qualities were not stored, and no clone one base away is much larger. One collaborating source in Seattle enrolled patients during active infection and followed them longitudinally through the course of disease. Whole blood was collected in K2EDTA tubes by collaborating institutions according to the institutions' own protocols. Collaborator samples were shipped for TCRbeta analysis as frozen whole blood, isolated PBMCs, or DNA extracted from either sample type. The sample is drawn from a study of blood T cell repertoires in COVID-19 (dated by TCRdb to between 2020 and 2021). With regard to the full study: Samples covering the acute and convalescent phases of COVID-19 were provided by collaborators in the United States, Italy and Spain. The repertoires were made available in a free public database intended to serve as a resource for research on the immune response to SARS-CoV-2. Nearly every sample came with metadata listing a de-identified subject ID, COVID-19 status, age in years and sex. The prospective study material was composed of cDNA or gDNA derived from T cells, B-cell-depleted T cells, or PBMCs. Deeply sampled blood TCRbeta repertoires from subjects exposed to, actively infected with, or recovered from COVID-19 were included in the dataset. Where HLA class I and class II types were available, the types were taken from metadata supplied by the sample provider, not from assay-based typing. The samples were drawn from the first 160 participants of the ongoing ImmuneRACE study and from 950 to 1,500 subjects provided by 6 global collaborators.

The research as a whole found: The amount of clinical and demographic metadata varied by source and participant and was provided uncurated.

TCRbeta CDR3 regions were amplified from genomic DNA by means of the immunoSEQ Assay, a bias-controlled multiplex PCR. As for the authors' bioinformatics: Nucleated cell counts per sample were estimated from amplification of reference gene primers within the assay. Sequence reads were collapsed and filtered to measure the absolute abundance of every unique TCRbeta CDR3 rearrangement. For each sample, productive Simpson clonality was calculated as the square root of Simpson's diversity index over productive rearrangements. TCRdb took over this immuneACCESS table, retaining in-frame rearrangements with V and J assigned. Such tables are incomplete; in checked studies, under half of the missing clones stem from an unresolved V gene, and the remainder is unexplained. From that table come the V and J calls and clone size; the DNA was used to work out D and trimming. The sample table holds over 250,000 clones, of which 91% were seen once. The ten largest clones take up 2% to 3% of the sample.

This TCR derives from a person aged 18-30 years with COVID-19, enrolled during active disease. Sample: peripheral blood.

Read as DNA, the sequence is TGTGCCAGCAGCGGTCGACAGTTATTGGACAATGAGCAGTTCTTC. This is translated as CASSGRQLLDNEQFF. Rearrangement joined TRBV9 to TRBJ2-1; the D segment could be TRBD1, given 5 matching bases. The V and J ends are trimmed by 3 bases and 5 bases, leaving 15 bases between them. CDR3 length: 15 amino acids, cysteine to phenylalanine. Only the CDR3 portion is preserved as DNA: 45 bases, with reading frame beginning at the first base. In the germline V gene, CDR1 corresponds to SGDLS and CDR2 to YYNGEE.